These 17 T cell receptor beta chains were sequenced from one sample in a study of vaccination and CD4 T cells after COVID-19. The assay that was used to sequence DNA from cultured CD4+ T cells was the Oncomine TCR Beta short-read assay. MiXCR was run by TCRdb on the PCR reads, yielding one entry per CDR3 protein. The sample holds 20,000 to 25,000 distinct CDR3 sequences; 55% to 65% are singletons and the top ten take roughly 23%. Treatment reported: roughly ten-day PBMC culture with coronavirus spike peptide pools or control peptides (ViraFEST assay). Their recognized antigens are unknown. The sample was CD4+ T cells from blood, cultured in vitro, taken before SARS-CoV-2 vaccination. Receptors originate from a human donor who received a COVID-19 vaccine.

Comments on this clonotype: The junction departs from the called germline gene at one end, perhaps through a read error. CDR3 DNA sequence: TGTGCTAGCAGCATACAGGGGAGCTCCTATAATTCACCCCTCCACTTT. Residues: CASSIQGSSYNSPLHF. The gene calls are TRBV6-1 and TRBJ1-6, with 7 nucleotides matching TRBD1. The CDR3 is made up of 16 amino acids. CDR1 and CDR2 from the germline V gene are MNHNS and SASEGT.

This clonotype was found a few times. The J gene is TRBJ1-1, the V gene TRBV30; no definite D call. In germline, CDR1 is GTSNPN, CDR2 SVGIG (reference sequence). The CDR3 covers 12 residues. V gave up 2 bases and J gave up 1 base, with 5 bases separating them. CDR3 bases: TGTGCCTGGAGTATCGGGAACACTGAAGCTTTCTTT. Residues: CAWSIGNTEAFF. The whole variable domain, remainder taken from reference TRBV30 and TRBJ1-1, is SQTIHQWPATLVQPVGSPLSLECTVEGTSNPNLYWYRQAAGRGLQLLFYSVGIGQISSEVPQNLSASRPQDRQFILSSKKLLLSDSGFYLCAWSIGNTEAFFGQGTRLTVV.

DNA for the CDR3: TGTGCCAGCAGTGGGGGCTCCCAAGAGACCCAGTACTTC. Translating it yields CASSGGSQETQYF. V is TRBV6-1 and J is TRBJ2-5; perhaps TRBD1 as D (5 bases). V was trimmed by 4 bases and J by 1 base, leaving 7 bases between them. The CDR3 runs to 13 residues. Germline lookup yields CDR1 MNHNS and CDR2 SASEGT.

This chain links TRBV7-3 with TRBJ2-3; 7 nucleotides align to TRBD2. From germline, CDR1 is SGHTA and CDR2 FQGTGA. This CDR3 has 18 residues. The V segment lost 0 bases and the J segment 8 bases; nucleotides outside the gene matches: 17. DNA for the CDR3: TGTGCCAGCAGCTTAACTCTGGAGTTAGCGGGCGGCTCCGGTACGCAGTATTTT. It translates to CASSLTLELAGGSGTQYF.

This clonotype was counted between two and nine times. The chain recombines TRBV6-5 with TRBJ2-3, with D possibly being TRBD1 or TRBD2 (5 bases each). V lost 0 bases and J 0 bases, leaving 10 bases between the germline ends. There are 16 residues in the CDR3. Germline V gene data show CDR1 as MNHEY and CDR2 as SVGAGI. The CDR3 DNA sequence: TGTGCCAGCAGTTACTCGACGAGGGGAAGCACAGATACGCAGTATTTT. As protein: CASSYSTRGSTDTQYF.

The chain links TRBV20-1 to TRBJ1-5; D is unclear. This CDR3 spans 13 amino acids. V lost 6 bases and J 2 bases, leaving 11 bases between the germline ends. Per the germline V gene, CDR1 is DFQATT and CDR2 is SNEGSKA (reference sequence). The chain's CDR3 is CSARLTRNQPQHF. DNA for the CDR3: TGCAGTGCAAGACTCACACGCAATCAGCCCCAGCATTTT.

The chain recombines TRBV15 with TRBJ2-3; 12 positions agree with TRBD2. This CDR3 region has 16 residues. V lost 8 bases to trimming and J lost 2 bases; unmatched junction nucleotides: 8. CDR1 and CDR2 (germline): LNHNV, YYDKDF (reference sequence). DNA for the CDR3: TGTGCCACCGAAGGGGGACTAGCGGGTATCACAGATACGCAGTATTTT. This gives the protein CATEGGLAGITDTQYF.

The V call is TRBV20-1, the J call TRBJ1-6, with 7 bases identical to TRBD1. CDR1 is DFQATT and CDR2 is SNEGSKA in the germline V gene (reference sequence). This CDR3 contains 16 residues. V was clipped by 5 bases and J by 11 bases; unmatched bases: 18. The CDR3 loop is CSAGVPGQVRTPPLHF. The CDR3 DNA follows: TGCAGTGCTGGGGTACCAGGACAGGTTAGAACCCCACCCCTCCACTTT.

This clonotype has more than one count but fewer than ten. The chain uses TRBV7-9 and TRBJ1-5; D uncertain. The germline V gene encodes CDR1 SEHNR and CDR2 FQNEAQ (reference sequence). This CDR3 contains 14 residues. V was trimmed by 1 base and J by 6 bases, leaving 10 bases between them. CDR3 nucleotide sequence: TGTGCCAGCAGCTTAGGGAGTTGGGGTCAGCCCCAGCATTTT. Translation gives CASSLGSWGQPQHF.

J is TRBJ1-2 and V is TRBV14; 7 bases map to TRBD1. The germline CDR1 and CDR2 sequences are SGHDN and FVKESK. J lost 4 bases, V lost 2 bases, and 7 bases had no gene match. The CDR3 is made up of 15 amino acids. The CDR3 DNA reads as TGTGCCAGCAGCCAATACGACAGGGAGGGCTATGGCTACACCTTC. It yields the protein CASSQYDREGYGYTF.

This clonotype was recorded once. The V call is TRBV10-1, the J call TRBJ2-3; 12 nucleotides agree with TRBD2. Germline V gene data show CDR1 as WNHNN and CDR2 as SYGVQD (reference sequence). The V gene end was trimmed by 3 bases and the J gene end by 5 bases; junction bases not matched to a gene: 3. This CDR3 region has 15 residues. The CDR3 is CASSDPSGGEDTQYF. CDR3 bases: TGCGCCAGCAGTGATCCTAGCGGGGGGGAAGATACGCAGTATTTT.

CDR3 bases: TGTGCCAGCAGCGAAGCCGGGACTAGCGGGGCATTGGGGGGCACAGATACGCAGTATTTT. Its translation is CASSEAGTSGALGGTDTQYF. V is TRBV5-4 and J is TRBJ2-3, with TRBD2 matching over 13 bases. Per the germline V gene, CDR1 is SGHNT and CDR2 is YYREEE (reference sequence). The J segment lost 1 base and the V segment lost 4 bases, leaving 15 bases of the junction unmatched. CDR3 length: 20 residues. The whole variable domain, filled in from reference TRBV5-4 and TRBJ2-3, reads ETGVTQSPTHLIKTRGQQVTLRCSSQSGHNTVSWYQQALGQGPQFIFQYYREEENGRGNFPPRFSGLQFPNYSSELNVNALELDDSALYLCASSEAGTSGALGGTDTQYFGPGTRLTVL.

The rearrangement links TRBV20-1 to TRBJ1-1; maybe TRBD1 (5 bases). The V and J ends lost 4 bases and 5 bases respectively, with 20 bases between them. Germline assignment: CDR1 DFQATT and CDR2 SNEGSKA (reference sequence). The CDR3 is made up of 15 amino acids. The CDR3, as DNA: TGCAGTGCTATGGGGCAACCCGAAGGCGGTACTGAAGCTTTCTTT. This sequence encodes CSAMGQPEGGTEAFF.

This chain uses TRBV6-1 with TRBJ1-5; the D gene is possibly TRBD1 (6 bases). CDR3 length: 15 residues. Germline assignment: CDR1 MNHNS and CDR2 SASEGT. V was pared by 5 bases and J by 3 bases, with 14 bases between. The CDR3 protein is CASSPPGGLNQPQHF. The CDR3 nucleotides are TGTGCCAGCAGTCCCCCTGGGGGGCTCAATCAGCCCCAGCATTTT.

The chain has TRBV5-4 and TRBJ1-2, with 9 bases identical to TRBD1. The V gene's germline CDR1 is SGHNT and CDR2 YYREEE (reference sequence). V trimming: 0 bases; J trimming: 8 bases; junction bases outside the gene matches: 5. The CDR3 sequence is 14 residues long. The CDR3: CASSLGQGVGGYTF. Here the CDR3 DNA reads TGTGCCAGCAGCTTGGGACAGGGGGTAGGAGGCTACACCTTC.

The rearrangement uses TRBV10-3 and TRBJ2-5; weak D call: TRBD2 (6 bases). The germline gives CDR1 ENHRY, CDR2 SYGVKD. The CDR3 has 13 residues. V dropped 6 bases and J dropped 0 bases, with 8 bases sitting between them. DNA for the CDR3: TGTGCCATCAGGGGACTGAACCAAGAGACCCAGTACTTC. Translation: CAIRGLNQETQYF.

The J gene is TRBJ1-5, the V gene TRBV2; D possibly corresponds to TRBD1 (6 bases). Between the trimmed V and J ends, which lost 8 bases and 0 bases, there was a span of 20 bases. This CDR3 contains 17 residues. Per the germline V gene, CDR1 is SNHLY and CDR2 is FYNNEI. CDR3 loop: CASLGTPTRDSNQPQHF. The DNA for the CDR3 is TGTGCCAGCCTCGGGACACCCACTAGGGATAGCAATCAGCCCCAGCATTTT.